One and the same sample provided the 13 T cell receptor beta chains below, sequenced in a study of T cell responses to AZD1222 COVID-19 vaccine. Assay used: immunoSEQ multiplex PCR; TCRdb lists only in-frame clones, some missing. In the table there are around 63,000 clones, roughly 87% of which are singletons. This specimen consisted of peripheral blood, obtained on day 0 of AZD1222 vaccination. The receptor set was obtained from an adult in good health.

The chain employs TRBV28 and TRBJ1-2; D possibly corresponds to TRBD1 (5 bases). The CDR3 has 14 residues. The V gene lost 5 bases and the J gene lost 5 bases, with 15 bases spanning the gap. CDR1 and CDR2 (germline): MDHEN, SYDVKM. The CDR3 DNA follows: TGTGCCAGCAGTCTTCAGGGAGAGCGGTATGGCTACACCTTC. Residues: CASSLQGERYGYTF.

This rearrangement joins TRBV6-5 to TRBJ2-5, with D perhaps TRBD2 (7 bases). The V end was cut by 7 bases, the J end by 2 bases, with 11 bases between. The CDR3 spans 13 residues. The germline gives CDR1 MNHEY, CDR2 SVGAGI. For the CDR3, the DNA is TGTGCCAGCACGCGGGGGCGACAAGAGACCCAGTACTTC. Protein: CASTRGRQETQYF.

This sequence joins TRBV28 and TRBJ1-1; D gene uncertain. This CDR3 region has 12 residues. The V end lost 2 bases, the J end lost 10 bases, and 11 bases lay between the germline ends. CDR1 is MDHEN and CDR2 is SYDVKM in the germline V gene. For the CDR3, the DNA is TGTGCCAGCAGTTTAGGAGCCCTGAGAGCTTTCTTT. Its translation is CASSLGALRAFF.

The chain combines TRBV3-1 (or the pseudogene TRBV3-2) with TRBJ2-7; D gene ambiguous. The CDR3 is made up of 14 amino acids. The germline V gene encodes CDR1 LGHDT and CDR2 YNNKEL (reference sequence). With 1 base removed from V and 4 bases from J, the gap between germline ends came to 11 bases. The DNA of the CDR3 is TGTGCCAGCAGCCAAGGGCCCACACATTACGAGCAGTACTTC. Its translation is CASSQGPTHYEQYF.

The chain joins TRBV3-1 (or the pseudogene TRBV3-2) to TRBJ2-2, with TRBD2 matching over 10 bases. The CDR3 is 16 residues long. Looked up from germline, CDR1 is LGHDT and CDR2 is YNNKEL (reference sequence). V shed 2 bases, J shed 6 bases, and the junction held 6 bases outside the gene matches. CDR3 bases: TGTGCCAGCAGCCAATCGGCGCTAGCGGGGGCCGGGGAGCTGTTTTTT. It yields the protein CASSQSALAGAGELFF.

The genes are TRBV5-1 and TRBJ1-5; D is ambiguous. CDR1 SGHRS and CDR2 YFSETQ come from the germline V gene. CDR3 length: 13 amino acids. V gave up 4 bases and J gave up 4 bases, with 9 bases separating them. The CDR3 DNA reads TGCGCCAGCAGCAACGGACGGAATCAGCCCCAGCATTTT. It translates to CASSNGRNQPQHF.

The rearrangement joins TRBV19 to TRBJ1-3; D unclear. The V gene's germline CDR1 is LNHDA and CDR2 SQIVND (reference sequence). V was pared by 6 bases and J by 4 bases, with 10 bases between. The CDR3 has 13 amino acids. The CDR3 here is CASRANVGNTIYF. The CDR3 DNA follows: TGTGCCAGTAGGGCCAACGTGGGAAACACCATATATTTT.

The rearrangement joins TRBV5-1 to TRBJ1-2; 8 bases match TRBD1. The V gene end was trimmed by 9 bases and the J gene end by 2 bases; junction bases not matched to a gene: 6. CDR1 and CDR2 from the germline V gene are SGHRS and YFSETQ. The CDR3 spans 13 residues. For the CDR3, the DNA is TGCGCCACATCAACAGGGGGGAACTATGGCTACACCTTC. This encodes CATSTGGNYGYTF.

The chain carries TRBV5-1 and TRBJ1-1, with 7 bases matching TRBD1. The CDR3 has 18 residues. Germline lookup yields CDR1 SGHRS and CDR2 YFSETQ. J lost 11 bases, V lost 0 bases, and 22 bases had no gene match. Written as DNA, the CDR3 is TGCGCCAGCAGCTTGGCCGACCATGCTGGGCAGGGGGGTGATCGGGCTTTCTTT. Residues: CASSLADHAGQGGDRAFF.

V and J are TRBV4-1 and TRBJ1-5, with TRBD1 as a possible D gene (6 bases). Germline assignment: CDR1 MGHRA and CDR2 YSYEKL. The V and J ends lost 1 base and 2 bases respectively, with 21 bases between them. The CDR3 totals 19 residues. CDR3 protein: CASSQGGRGGLWRNQPQHF. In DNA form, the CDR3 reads TGCGCCAGCAGCCAAGGGGGGCGGGGAGGACTTTGGCGCAATCAGCCCCAGCATTTT.

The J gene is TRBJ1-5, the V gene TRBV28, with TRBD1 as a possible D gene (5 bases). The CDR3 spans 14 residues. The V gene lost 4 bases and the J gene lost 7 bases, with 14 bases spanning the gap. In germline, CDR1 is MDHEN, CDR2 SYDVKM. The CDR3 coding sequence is TGTGCCAGCAGTTCGGGGCAGCGTGTACAGCCCCAGCATTTT. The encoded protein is CASSSGQRVQPQHF.

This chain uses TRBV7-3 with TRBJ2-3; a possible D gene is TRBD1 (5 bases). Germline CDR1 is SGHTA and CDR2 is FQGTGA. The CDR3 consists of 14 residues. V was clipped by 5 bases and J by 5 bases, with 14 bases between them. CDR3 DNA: TGTGCCAGCAGCAACCGGGCCCAGGGAGATACGCAGTATTTT. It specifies CASSNRAQGDTQYF.

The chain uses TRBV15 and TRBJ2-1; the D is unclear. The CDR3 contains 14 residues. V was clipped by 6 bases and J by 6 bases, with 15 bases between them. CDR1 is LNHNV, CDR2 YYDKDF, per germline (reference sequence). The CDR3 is CATSLSVGGNEQFF. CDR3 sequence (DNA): TGTGCCACCAGTTTGAGCGTAGGTGGCAATGAGCAGTTCTTC.